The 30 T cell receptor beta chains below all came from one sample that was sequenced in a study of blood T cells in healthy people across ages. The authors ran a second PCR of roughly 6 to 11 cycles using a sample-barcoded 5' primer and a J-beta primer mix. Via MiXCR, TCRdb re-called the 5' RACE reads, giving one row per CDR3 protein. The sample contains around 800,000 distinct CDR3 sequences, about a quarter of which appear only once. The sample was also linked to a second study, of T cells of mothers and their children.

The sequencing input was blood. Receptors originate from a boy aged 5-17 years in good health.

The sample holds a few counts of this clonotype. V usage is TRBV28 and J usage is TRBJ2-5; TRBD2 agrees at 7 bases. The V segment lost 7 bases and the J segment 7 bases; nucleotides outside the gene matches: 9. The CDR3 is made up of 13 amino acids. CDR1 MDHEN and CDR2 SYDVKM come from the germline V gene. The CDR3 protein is CASKAGLSGTQYF. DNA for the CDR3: TGTGCCAGCAAAGCGGGGCTCTCAGGGACCCAGTACTTC. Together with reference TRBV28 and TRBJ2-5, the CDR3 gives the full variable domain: DVKVTQSSRYLVKRTGEKVFLECVQDMDHENMFWYRQDPGLGLRLIYFSYDVKMKEKGDIPEGYSVSREKKERFSLILESASTNQTSMYLCASKAGLSGTQYFGPGTRLLVL.

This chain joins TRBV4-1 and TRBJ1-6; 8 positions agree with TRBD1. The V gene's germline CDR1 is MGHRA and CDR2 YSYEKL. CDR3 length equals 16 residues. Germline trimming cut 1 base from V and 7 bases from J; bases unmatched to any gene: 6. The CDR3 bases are TGCGCCAGCAGCCAAGTTCGGGACAGGAGGAATTCACCCCTCCACTTT. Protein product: CASSQVRDRRNSPLHF.

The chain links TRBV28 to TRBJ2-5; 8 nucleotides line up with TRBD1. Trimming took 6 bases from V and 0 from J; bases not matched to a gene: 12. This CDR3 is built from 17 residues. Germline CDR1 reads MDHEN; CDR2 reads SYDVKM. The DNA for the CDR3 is TGTGCCAGCAGCCCTTTCAGGGGGCGAGGGTACCAAGAGACCCAGTACTTC. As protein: CASSPFRGRGYQETQYF.

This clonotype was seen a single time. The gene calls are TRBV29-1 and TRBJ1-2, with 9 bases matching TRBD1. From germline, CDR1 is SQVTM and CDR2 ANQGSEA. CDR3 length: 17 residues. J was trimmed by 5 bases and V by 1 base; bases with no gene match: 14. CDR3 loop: CSVEAPWDRASLYGYTF. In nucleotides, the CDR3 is TGCAGCGTTGAAGCTCCTTGGGACAGGGCAAGTCTATATGGCTACACCTTC.

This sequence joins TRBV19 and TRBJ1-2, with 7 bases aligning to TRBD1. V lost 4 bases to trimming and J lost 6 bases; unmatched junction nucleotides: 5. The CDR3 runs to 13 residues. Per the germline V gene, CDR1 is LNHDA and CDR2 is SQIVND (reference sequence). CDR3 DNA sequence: TGTGCCAGTAGTACACCGACAGGGAATGGCTACACCTTC. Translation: CASSTPTGNGYTF.

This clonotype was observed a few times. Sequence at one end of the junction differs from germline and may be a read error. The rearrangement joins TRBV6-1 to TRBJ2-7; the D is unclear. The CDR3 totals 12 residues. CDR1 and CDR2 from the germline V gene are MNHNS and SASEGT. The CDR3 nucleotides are TGTGCCAGCATCCGTTGGGGATACGAGCAGTGCTTC. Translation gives CASIRWGYEQCF.

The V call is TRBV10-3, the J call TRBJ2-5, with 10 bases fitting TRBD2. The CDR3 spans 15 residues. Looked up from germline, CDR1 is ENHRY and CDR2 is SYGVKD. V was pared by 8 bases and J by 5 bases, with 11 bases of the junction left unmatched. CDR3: CAIRGERGGEETQYF. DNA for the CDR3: TGTGCCATCCGAGGGGAGCGGGGGGGCGAGGAGACCCAGTACTTC.

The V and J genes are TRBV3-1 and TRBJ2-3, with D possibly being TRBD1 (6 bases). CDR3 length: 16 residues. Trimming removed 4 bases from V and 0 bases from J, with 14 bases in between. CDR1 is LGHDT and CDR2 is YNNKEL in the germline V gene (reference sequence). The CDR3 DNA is TGTGCCAGCAGCCCTGGGGGCGGAGCTAGCACAGATACGCAGTATTTT. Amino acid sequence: CASSPGGGASTDTQYF.

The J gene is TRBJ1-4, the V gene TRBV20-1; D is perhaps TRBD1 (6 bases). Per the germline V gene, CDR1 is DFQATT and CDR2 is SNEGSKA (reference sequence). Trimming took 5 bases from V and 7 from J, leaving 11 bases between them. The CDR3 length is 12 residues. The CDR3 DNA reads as TGCAGTGCTGGTCGGGGGGCTGAAAAACTGTTTTTT. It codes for CSAGRGAEKLFF.

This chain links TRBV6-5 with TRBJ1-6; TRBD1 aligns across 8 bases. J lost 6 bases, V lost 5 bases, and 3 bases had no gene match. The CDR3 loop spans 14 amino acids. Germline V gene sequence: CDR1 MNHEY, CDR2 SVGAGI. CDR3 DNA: TGTGCCAGCAGTACAGGGGGTGGTAATTCACCCCTCCACTTT. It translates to CASSTGGGNSPLHF.

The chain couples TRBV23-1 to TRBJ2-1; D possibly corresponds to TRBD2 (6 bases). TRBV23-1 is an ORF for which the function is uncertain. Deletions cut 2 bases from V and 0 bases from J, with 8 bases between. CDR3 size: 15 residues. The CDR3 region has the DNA TGCGCCAGCAGTCAACACGGGGGCTCCTACAATGAGCAGTTCTTC. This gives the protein CASSQHGGSYNEQFF.

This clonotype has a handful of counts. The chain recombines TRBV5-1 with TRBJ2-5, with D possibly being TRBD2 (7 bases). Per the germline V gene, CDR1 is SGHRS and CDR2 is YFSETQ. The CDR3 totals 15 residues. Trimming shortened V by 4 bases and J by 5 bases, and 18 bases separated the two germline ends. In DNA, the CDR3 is TGCGCCAGCAGCCCCGGAGGGGGGGTAGGCGAGACCCAGTACTTC. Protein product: CASSPGGGVGETQYF.

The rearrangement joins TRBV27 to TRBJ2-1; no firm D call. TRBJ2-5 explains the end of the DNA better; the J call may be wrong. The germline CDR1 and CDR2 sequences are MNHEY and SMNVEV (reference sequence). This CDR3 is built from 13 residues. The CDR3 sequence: CASSRQEWETQYF. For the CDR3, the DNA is TGTGCCAGCAGTCGTCAGGAATGGGAGACCCAGTACTTC.

The CDR3 nucleotides read TGCAGTGCTAGACGACCGTACATAGCCAAAAACATTCAGTACTTC. It is translated as CSARRPYIAKNIQYF. V gene TRBV20-1 combines with J gene TRBJ2-4; D is ambiguous. There are 15 residues in the CDR3. The germline CDR1 and CDR2 sequences are DFQATT and SNEGSKA (reference sequence). V was clipped by 2 bases and J by 0 bases, with 11 bases between them.

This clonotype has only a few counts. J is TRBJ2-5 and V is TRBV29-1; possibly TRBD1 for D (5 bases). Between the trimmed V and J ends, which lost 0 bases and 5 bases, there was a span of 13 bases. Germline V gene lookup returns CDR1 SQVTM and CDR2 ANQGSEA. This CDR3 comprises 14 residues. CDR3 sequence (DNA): TGCAGCGTTGAAGACAGGGCCGTGGGGGAGACCCAGTACTTC. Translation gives CSVEDRAVGETQYF.

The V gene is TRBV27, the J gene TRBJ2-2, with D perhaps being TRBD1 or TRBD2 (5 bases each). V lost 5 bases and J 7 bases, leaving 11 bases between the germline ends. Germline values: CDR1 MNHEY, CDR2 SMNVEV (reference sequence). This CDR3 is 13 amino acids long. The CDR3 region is CASSPGPNGELFF. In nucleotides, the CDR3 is TGTGCCAGCAGTCCGGGGCCAAACGGGGAGCTGTTTTTT.

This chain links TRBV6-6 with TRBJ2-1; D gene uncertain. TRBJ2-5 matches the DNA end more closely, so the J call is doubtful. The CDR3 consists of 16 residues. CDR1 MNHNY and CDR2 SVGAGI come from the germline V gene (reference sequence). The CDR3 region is CASSAYHPDFKETQYF. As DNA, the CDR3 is TGTGCCAGCAGCGCATACCACCCAGATTTTAAAGAGACCCAGTACTTC.

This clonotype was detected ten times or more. The CDR3 nucleotides read TGCAGTGCTAGAGATTCGGTCTACAATGAGCAGTTCTTC. It encodes CSARDSVYNEQFF. The chain links TRBV20-1 to TRBJ2-1; no definite D call. CDR3 length: 13 residues. Germline CDR1 reads DFQATT; CDR2 reads SNEGSKA (reference sequence). The V end lost 0 bases, the J end lost 3 bases, and 6 bases lay between the germline ends.

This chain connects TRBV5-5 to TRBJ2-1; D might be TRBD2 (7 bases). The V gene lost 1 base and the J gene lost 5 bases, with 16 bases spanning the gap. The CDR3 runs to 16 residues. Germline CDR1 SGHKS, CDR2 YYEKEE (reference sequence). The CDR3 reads CASSLQVRGANNEQFF. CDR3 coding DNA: TGTGCCAGCAGCTTGCAGGTCCGGGGGGCCAACAATGAGCAGTTCTTC.

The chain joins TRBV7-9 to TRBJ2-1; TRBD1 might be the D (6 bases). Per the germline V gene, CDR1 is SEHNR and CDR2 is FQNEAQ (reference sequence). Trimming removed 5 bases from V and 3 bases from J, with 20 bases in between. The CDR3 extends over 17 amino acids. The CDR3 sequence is CASSPSLPGHRYNEQFF. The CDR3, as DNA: TGTGCCAGCAGCCCGTCCCTTCCGGGACACCGCTACAATGAGCAGTTCTTC. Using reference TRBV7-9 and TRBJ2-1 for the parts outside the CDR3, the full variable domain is DTGVSQNPRHKITKRGQNVTFRCDPISEHNRLYWYRQTLGQGPEFLTYFQNEAQLEKSRLLSDRFSAERPKGSFSTLEIQRTEQGDSAMYLCASSPSLPGHRYNEQFFGPGTRLTVL.

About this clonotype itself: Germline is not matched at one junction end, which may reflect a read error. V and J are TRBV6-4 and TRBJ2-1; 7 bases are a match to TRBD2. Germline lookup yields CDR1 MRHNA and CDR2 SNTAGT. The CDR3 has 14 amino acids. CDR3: CASSDASGENERFF. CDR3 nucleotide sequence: TGTGCCAGCAGTGACGCTAGCGGTGAGAATGAGCGGTTCTTC.

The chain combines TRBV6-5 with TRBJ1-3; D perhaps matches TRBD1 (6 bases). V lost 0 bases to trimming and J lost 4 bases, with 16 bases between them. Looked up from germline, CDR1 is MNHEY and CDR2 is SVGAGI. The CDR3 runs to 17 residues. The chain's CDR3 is CASSYSPGVIGGNTIYF. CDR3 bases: TGTGCCAGCAGTTACTCTCCAGGGGTCATAGGAGGAAACACCATATATTTT.

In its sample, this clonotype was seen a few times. CDR3 loop: CASSLEAREVDTQYF. For the CDR3, the DNA is TGCGCCAGCAGCTTGGAGGCTAGGGAGGTAGATACGCAGTATTTT. The rearrangement uses TRBV5-1 and TRBJ2-3; a possible D gene is TRBD2 (6 bases). This CDR3 comprises 15 residues. The V end was cut by 0 bases, the J end by 5 bases, with 13 bases between. CDR1 SGHRS and CDR2 YFSETQ come from the germline V gene.

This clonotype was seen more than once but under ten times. The CDR3 coding sequence is TGTGCCAGCAGCCAAGAGAACACAGATACGCAGTATTTT. Residues: CASSQENTDTQYF. The genes are TRBV14 and TRBJ2-3; D is uncertain. CDR1 and CDR2 (germline): SGHDN, FVKESK. V lost 0 bases to trimming and J lost 2 bases, with 3 bases between them. The CDR3 is 13 amino acids.

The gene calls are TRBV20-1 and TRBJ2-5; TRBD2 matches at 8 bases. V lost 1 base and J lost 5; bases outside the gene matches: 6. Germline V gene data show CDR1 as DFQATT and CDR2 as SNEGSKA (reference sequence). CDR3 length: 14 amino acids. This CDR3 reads CSARGLTGGETQYF. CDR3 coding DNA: TGCAGTGCTAGAGGGCTTACGGGAGGGGAGACCCAGTACTTC.

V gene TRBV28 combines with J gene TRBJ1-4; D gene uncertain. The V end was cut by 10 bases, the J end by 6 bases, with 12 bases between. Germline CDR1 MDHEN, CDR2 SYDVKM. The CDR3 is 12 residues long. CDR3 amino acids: CATDGEDEKLFF. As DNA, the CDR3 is TGTGCCACGGACGGGGAAGATGAAAAACTGTTTTTT.

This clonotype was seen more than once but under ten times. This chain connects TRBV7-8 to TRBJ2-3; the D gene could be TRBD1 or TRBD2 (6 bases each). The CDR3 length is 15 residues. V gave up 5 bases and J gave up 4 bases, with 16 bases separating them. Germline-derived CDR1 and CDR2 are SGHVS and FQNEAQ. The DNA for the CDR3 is TGTGCCAGCAGCCCCCTAGGGGGGCTGGCAGATACGCAGTATTTT. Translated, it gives CASSPLGGLADTQYF.

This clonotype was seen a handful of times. The CDR3, as DNA: TGTGCCAGCAGTCCCGGGGGGCTTTCTGTCTATGGCTACACCTTC. Amino acid sequence: CASSPGGLSVYGYTF. The chain uses TRBV6-5 and TRBJ1-2; D perhaps matches TRBD1 (6 bases). The CDR3 spans 15 residues. The V gene lost 5 bases and the J gene lost 4 bases, with 17 bases spanning the gap. In germline, CDR1 is MNHEY, CDR2 SVGAGI.

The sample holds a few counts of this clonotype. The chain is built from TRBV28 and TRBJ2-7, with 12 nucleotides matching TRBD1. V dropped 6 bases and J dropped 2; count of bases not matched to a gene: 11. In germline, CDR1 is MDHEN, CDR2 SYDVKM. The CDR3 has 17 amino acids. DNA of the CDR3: TGTGCCAGCAGGGAGGGACAGGGGGCGGTTATGACCTACGAGCAGTACTTC. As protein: CASREGQGAVMTYEQYF.

In DNA form, the CDR3 reads TGCAGTGCTAGATCAGGACGCCCAGGGCCCGGGAACAATGAGCAGTTCTTC. This gives the protein CSARSGRPGPGNNEQFF. V and J are TRBV20-1 and TRBJ2-1; D tentatively reads TRBD1 or TRBD2 (5 bases each). Trimming pared 2 bases from V and 5 bases from J, leaving 22 bases between. Germline V lookup: CDR1 DFQATT, CDR2 SNEGSKA (reference sequence). The CDR3 spans 17 residues.